A single sample gave rise to the 17 T cell receptor beta chains below, sequenced in a study of cytomegalovirus exposure and HLA in healthy donors. Use of 60 Vbeta and 13 Jbeta primers characterized the PCR. This table comes from immunoSEQ multiplex PCR, and its TCRdb copy is limited to in-frame clones, with some not included. The sample contains tens of thousands of clones, around 66% of which appear only once. Sequenced: PBMCs. The receptors stem from a young man in good health and CMV-seronegative.

V and J are TRBV5-1 and TRBJ2-7; 8 nucleotides match TRBD1. The V and J ends lost 4 bases and 6 bases, in that order; junction bases with no gene match: 12. CDR1 is SGHRS and CDR2 is YFSETQ in the germline V gene. This CDR3 contains 15 residues. The CDR3 region is CASSQRTGRFAEQYF. The CDR3, as DNA: TGCGCCAGCAGCCAACGGACAGGGCGGTTCGCCGAGCAGTACTTC.

The rearrangement links TRBV28 to TRBJ2-2; D is uncertain. The CDR3 totals 15 residues. Germline V gives CDR1 MDHEN, CDR2 SYDVKM. V was trimmed by 8 bases and J by 5 bases, leaving 18 bases between them. The CDR3 DNA sequence: TGTGCCAGCGGAACTTGGCCCCTCAGGACCGGGGAGCTGTTTTTT. Translation: CASGTWPLRTGELFF.

The genes are TRBV6-5 and TRBJ1-2; 7 bases agree with TRBD1. The germline gives CDR1 MNHEY, CDR2 SVGAGI. This CDR3 region has 13 residues. V trimming: 6 bases; J trimming: 4 bases; junction bases outside the gene matches: 5. As DNA, the CDR3 is TGTGCCAGCAGCTGGACAGGAGTCTATGGCTACACCTTC. This sequence encodes CASSWTGVYGYTF.

The chain uses TRBV28 and TRBJ2-7, with TRBD2 matching over 7 bases. The CDR3 runs 10 residues. The junction had 4 bases not matched to a gene; V was cut back by 8 bases and J by 9 bases. From germline, CDR1 is MDHEN and CDR2 SYDVKM. The DNA of the CDR3 is TGTGCCAGCCTGGGAGGGGCGCAGTACTTC. Encoded protein: CASLGGAQYF.

This chain uses TRBV28 with TRBJ2-7, with D possibly being TRBD2 (7 bases). Germline-derived CDR1 and CDR2 are MDHEN and SYDVKM. V lost 6 bases and J 2 bases, leaving 17 bases between the germline ends. CDR3 length: 15 residues. The CDR3: CASSPRGGGTYEQYF. The DNA for the CDR3 is TGTGCCAGCAGCCCCAGGGGCGGGGGCACCTACGAGCAGTACTTC. Complete variable domain (other parts from reference TRBV28 and TRBJ2-7): DVKVTQSSRYLVKRTGEKVFLECVQDMDHENMFWYRQDPGLGLRLIYFSYDVKMKEKGDIPEGYSVSREKKERFSLILESASTNQTSMYLCASSPRGGGTYEQYFGPGTRLTVT.

Of note for this clone: Distinct nucleotide sequences in the sample also encode this CDR3. This chain links TRBV6-6 with TRBJ2-7; 9 bases are a match to TRBD1. Germline values: CDR1 MNHNY, CDR2 SVGAGI (reference sequence). The V and J ends lost 0 bases and 2 bases, in that order; junction bases with no gene match: 2. The CDR3 is made up of 15 amino acids. CDR3 DNA sequence: TGTGCCAGCAGTTACTCGGGACAGGGCACCTACGAGCAGTACTTC. Translation gives CASSYSGQGTYEQYF.

V usage is TRBV7-2 and J usage is TRBJ1-3, with D uncertain. Trimming pared 5 bases from V and 10 bases from J, leaving 9 bases between. Germline V gene sequence: CDR1 SGHTA, CDR2 FQGNSA. The CDR3 covers 11 residues. CDR3 loop: CASSNSGTIYF. The CDR3 coding sequence is TGTGCCAGCAGCAACAGTGGGACCATATATTTT.

The rearrangement joins TRBV7-2 to TRBJ2-5; possibly TRBD1 for D (5 bases). Trimming left V 1 base short and J 9 bases short, with 12 bases between. Germline-derived CDR1 and CDR2 are SGHTA and FQGNSA. The CDR3 totals 13 residues. The CDR3 loop is CASSLGGLAAQYF. The CDR3 DNA sequence: TGTGCCAGCAGCTTAGGGGGCCTGGCGGCCCAGTACTTC. Full variable domain (outside the CDR3, taken from reference TRBV7-2 and TRBJ2-5): GAGVSQSPSNKVTEKGKDVELRCDPISGHTALYWYRQSLGQGLEFLIYFQGNSAPDKSGLPSDRFSAERTGGSVSTLTIQRTQQEDSAVYLCASSLGGLAAQYFGPGTRLLVL.

The J gene is TRBJ1-1, the V gene TRBV5-1; no definite D call. The CDR3 runs to 14 residues. V lost 4 bases and J 2 bases, leaving 12 bases between the germline ends. Germline lookup yields CDR1 SGHRS and CDR2 YFSETQ. For the CDR3, the DNA is TGCGCCAGCAGCCCCGGTCGAGGTAACACTGAAGCTTTCTTT. Protein: CASSPGRGNTEAFF.

This clone was found a few times. The V and J genes are TRBV27 and TRBJ2-2; TRBD2 agrees at 15 bases. Losses at the gene ends were 5 bases for V and 4 bases for J; bases not matched to a gene: 2. Germline V gene lookup returns CDR1 MNHEY and CDR2 SMNVEV (reference sequence). The CDR3 totals 16 residues. The CDR3 spells CASSGLAGGVTGELFF. For the CDR3, the DNA is TGTGCCAGCAGTGGACTAGCGGGAGGGGTCACCGGGGAGCTGTTTTTT.

The genes are TRBV28 and TRBJ2-3; no firm D call. Germline lookup yields CDR1 MDHEN and CDR2 SYDVKM. CDR3 length: 13 amino acids. V was clipped by 5 bases and J by 3 bases, with 9 bases between them. CDR3 coding DNA: TGTGCCAGCAGTACGACTGCGACAGATACGCAGTATTTT. It codes for CASSTTATDTQYF.

The gene calls are TRBV2 and TRBJ2-7; the D is unclear. Germline loops: CDR1 SNHLY, CDR2 FYNNEI. Trimming removed 7 bases at V and 4 bases at J, with 11 bases between. CDR3 size: 12 residues. The CDR3 bases are TGTGCCAGCAATCCAGATTCGTACGAGCAGTACTTC. Protein sequence: CASNPDSYEQYF.

The chain has TRBV6-1 and TRBJ2-3, with 8 nucleotides matching TRBD1. The CDR3 contains 15 residues. Germline CDR1 is MNHNS and CDR2 is SASEGT. The ends lost 6 bases at V and 1 base at J; junction bases unmatched: 6. DNA of the CDR3: TGTGCCAGCAGGCTGGACAGGGTGGGCACAGATACGCAGTATTTT. This encodes CASRLDRVGTDTQYF.

The chain employs TRBV7-6 and TRBJ1-1, with 10 bases identical to TRBD1. V lost 5 bases and J lost 5; bases outside the gene matches: 2. CDR1 is SGHVS, CDR2 FNYEAQ, per germline. The CDR3 is made up of 13 amino acids. CDR3 sequence reads: CASSDRGRTEAFF. CDR3 nucleotide sequence: TGTGCCAGCAGCGACAGGGGGCGGACTGAAGCTTTCTTT.

This clone was detected only once. This chain joins TRBV27 and TRBJ1-1; 7 bases fit TRBD1. Germline lookup yields CDR1 MNHEY and CDR2 SMNVEV (reference sequence). V gave up 2 bases and J gave up 3 bases; unmatched junction bases: 3. CDR3 size: 14 residues. CDR3 nucleotides: TGTGCCAGCAGTTTAAGGGGGCCGTACACTGAAGCTTTCTTT. Translated: CASSLRGPYTEAFF.

The chain carries TRBV7-2 and TRBJ2-2; 9 bases are shared with TRBD2. J gave up 5 bases and V 7 bases, and 14 bases lay outside the gene matches. This CDR3 spans 17 amino acids. Germline CDR1 SGHTA, CDR2 FQGNSA. The DNA for the CDR3 is TGTGCCAGCACCCCCAGGCGGGAGGGCGTCCGGACCGGGGAGCTGTTTTTT. It specifies CASTPRREGVRTGELFF. Variable domain in full (rest from reference TRBV7-2 and TRBJ2-2): GAGVSQSPSNKVTEKGKDVELRCDPISGHTALYWYRQSLGQGLEFLIYFQGNSAPDKSGLPSDRFSAERTGGSVSTLTIQRTQQEDSAVYLCASTPRREGVRTGELFFGEGSRLTVL.

This chain joins TRBV10-3 and TRBJ2-2; 8 nucleotides match TRBD1. The CDR3 runs to 14 residues. Germline trimming cut 6 bases from V and 6 bases from J; bases unmatched to any gene: 6. Per the germline V gene, CDR1 is ENHRY and CDR2 is SYGVKD. In DNA, the CDR3 is TGTGCCATCAGACCGGGACAGGACTCCGGGGAGCTGTTTTTT. Amino acid sequence: CAIRPGQDSGELFF.